The clone carrying this T cell receptor (beta chain) has at least ten counts. There were TCR beta CDR3 regions amplified from RNA transcripts. TCR CDR3 regions were first amplified by RT-PCR with HTBI primers. TCRdb fed the multiplex PCR reads into MiXCR, producing one record per CDR3 protein. The table includes about 420,000 distinct CDR3 sequences, approximately 14% detected once. These data originate in a study of T cells in Graves' hyperthyroidism and ophthalmopathy. Trimming took off 3 bases at V and 4 bases at J, with 10 bases between the two ends. The CDR3 extends over 13 amino acids. The germline CDR1 and CDR2 sequences are SGHTA and FQGNSA. Hyperthyroidism in the patients, aged 18 to 65, was newly diagnosed and under 2 months in duration.

The chain has TRBV7-2 and TRBJ2-7; no definite D call. The source is a young woman with Graves' hyperthyroidism. The sample was blood. CDR3 nucleotides: TGTGCCAGCAGCTTTTACCCCTCGTACGAGCAGTACTTC. As protein: CASSFYPSYEQYF.